This T cell receptor (beta chain) was captured in a study of blood T cell repertoires in COVID-19. Study details: The study drew acute and convalescent COVID-19 samples from the United States, Italy and Spain.

This CDR3 contains 17 residues. Per germline, CDR1 GTSNPN and CDR2 SVGIG (reference sequence). V lost 0 bases and J lost 1; bases outside the gene matches: 3. In the original processing: Amplification of reference gene primers was used by the study to estimate nucleated cell counts. Repertoires were generated with immunoSEQ multiplex PCR, while TCRdb's copy carries only in-frame clones and drops some. V and J calls and clone size are those listed in that table; D and trimming were worked out from the DNA. The sample records around 140,000 clones, approximately 90% being singletons. This sequence joins TRBV30 and TRBJ2-3; 14 bases are shared with TRBD2. The TCR was taken from a man between 60 and 75 years old with active or convalescent COVID-19. What was sequenced was peripheral blood. CDR3 in amino acids: CAWSVGTSGSRTDTQYF. Here the CDR3 DNA reads TGTGCCTGGAGTGTAGGGACTAGCGGGAGTCGCACAGATACGCAGTATTTT.